This TCR beta chain derives from a study of T cell responses to AZD1222 COVID-19 vaccine. Looking at the study overall: Investigators merged groups given second doses at roughly 4 or roughly 12 weeks. Study-level findings and limits: Reports say nearly half of spike-specific TCRs go after unmutated variant regions. Just a handful of AZD1222 recipients tested seropositive at baseline.

A remark on this clone: Its target is not known.

The method was immunoSEQ multiplex PCR; TCRdb's version includes in-frame clones alone and lacks a portion of them. Of about 150,000 clones listed, just over 90% are singletons. This CDR3 has 19 amino acids. V lost 5 bases to trimming and J lost 1 base; unmatched junction nucleotides: 13. The germline CDR1 and CDR2 sequences are WNHNN and SYGVQD (reference sequence). This rearrangement joins TRBV10-1 to TRBJ1-5; 11 positions agree with TRBD1. The source material was peripheral blood, sampled on day 0 of AZD1222 vaccination. This TCR came from an adult in good health. As DNA, the CDR3 is TGCGCCAGCAGTAAGGACAGGGGGCGCATCCCGGTCAGCAATCAGCCCCAGCATTTT. This gives the protein CASSKDRGRIPVSNQPQHF.